A selection of T cell receptor beta chains follows, all from one sample in a study of technical replicates of blood from a handful of donors. The table came from immunoSEQ multiplex PCR; TCRdb's copy has only in-frame clones and leaves some out. The sample contains over 60,000 clones, 93% of which appear only once. The specimen sequenced was T cells isolated from PBMCs. Receptor source: a human donor in good health. Both conserved end residues are part of each CDR3. D genes are given only for firm matches. For some rows the clone size is stated as once, few or many, or as a class when expanded; others skip it.

J gene | clone size | D gene | V gene | CDR3 DNA | CDR3 protein
TRBJ1-1 | NA | NA | TRBV7-9 | TGTGCCAGCAGCTTAGTGGAGGGAACTGAAGCTTTCTTT | CASSLVEGTEAFF
TRBJ1-5 | once | TRBD1 | TRBV6-6 | TGTGCCAGCAGGAAAGACTTGACAGGGACCCATCAGCCCCAGCATTTT | CASRKDLTGTHQPQHF
TRBJ1-1 | NA | NA | TRBV5-6 | TGTGCCAGCAGCCCCTTCGGGAACACTGAAGCTTTCTTT | CASSPFGNTEAFF
TRBJ2-7 | NA | NA | TRBV5-1 | TGCGCCAGCAGCTTAGGAACAAGGGGGCAGTACTTC | CASSLGTRGQYF
TRBJ1-1 | few | NA | TRBV30 | TGTGCCTGGATCGCTACTGTTTCTGAAGCTTTCTTT | CAWIATVSEAFF
TRBJ2-1 | NA | TRBD2 | TRBV7-6 | TGTGCCAGCAGCTCCGGGACTAGCGGGACCCATTGGGGAGAGGAGCAGTTCTTC | CASSSGTSGTHWGEEQFF
TRBJ1-1 | NA | TRBD1 | TRBV5-5 | TGTGCCAGCAGCACAAAGACAGGGGGCTTCACTGAAGCTTTCTTT | CASSTKTGGFTEAFF
TRBJ1-4 | NA | NA | TRBV6-1 | TGTGCCAGCAGTGAAGAGGATCCGGGACAACGACATTTT | CASSEEDPGQRHF
TRBJ2-5 | NA | NA | TRBV6-5 | TGTGCCAGCAGTTTACAGGGAAGAGGGCAAGAGACCCAGTACTTC | CASSLQGRGQETQYF
TRBJ1-3 | NA | NA | TRBV7-6 | TGTGCCAGCAGCTTAGGGACACGCGCTGGAAACACCATATATTTT | CASSLGTRAGNTIYF
TRBJ2-6 | once | TRBD1 | TRBV7-9 | TGTGCCAGCAGCTTTGGGGACAGGGGATCAGGGGCCAACGTCCTGACTTTC | CASSFGDRGSGANVLTF
TRBJ2-7 | NA | TRBD1 | TRBV4-1 | TGCGCCAGCAGCCATCGACAGGGGACCTCCTACGAGCAGTACTTC | CASSHRQGTSYEQYF
TRBJ1-4 | once | NA | TRBV4-1 | TGCGCCAGCAGCCCCACGGGGTCGACTAATGAAAAACTGTTTTTT | CASSPTGSTNEKLFF
TRBJ2-7 | NA | NA | TRBV6-1 | TGTGCCAGCAGTGAAGCGGCTAGCGACTACGAGCAGTACTTC | CASSEAASDYEQYF
TRBJ2-1 | NA | TRBD2 | TRBV6-1 | TGTGCCAGCAGTGAACACTTGGGACTAGCGCTTTACAATGAGCAGTTCTTC | CASSEHLGLALYNEQFF
TRBJ1-5 | once | NA | TRBV28 | TGTGCCAGCAGTTTACTACAGGGAGTATACAATCAGCCCCAGCATTTT | CASSLLQGVYNQPQHF
TRBJ2-1 | NA | TRBD2 | TRBV15 | TGTGCCACCAGCAGATTAGCGGGGACTTACAATGAGCAGTTCTTC | CATSRLAGTYNEQFF
TRBJ1-3 | few | NA | TRBV9 | TGTGCCAGCCAGGAGGGCTTCTCTGGAAACACCATATATTTT | CASQEGFSGNTIYF
TRBJ2-1 | NA | NA | TRBV30 | TGTGCCTGGAGCGGGGGAGGAGACAATGAGCAGTTCTTC | CAWSGGGDNEQFF
TRBJ2-7 | NA | TRBD2 | TRBV5-1 | TGCGCCAGCAGTCACAGGACTAGCGCAGGGAGGTCCTACGAGCAGTACTTC | CASSHRTSAGRSYEQYF
TRBJ1-4 | once | TRBD1 | TRBV18 | TGTGCCAGCTCATTCCGACAGGGGGACGAAAAACTGTTTTTT | CASSFRQGDEKLFF
TRBJ1-1 | NA | NA | TRBV11-2 | TGTGCCAGCAGCTTACGGCCGCGATCGTCAGGCACTGAAGCTTTCTTT | CASSLRPRSSGTEAFF
TRBJ1-5 | NA | NA | TRBV6-1 | TGTGCCAGCAGTGCGTCGGGTGGGTCTAGTCAGCCCCAGCATTTT | CASSASGGSSQPQHF
TRBJ1-2 | NA | NA | TRBV4-1 | TGCGCCAGCAGCCAAGTCCGCCAGGGCGCTGGCTACACCTTC | CASSQVRQGAGYTF
TRBJ2-7 | NA | NA | TRBV5-1 | TGCGCCAGCAGCCGGGATAGCGGTACTCGCCGGGAGCAGTACTTC | CASSRDSGTRREQYF
TRBJ2-5 | once | NA | TRBV9 | TGTGCCAGCAGCAGCGGCCAAGAGACCCAGTACTTC | CASSSGQETQYF
TRBJ1-1 | NA | NA | TRBV2 | TGTGCCAGCACGTCGAGAGGGATGAACACTGAAGCTTTCTTT | CASTSRGMNTEAFF
TRBJ1-1 | once | TRBD1 | TRBV6-1 | TGTGCCAGCAGTGTTACAGGGGGCCGCGAAGCTTTCTTT | CASSVTGGREAFF
TRBJ1-2 | few | TRBD1 | TRBV19 | TGTGCCAGTAGCCTCGGACAGGTTTATGGCTACACCTTC | CASSLGQVYGYTF
TRBJ2-7 | NA | TRBD1 | TRBV5-5 | TGTGCCAGCAGCCGATTCTTAACAGGGGCCTACGAGCAGTACTTC | CASSRFLTGAYEQYF
TRBJ2-7 | few | NA | TRBV4-2 | TGTGCCAGCAGCCAGCGATACGGGAGCTACGAGCAGTACTTC | CASSQRYGSYEQYF
TRBJ2-3 | NA | NA | TRBV4-1 | TGCGCCAGCAGCCAAGTCTCTGCTAGTTACGTGACAGATACGCAGTATTTT | CASSQVSASYVTDTQYF
TRBJ1-2 | NA | TRBD1 | TRBV9 | TGTGCCAGCAGCGGTTTTGGACAGGCTTATGGCTACACCTTC | CASSGFGQAYGYTF
TRBJ1-2 | NA | NA | TRBV27 | TGTGCCAGCAGTTTTGACAATAACTATGGCTACACCTTC | CASSFDNNYGYTF
TRBJ2-2 | NA | TRBD2 | TRBV6-1 | TGTGCCAGCAGTTCGGGACTACACACCGGGGAGCTGTTTTTT | CASSSGLHTGELFF
TRBJ2-6 | once | TRBD1 | TRBV5-4 | TGTGCCAGCAGCCTTACAGGGGTTGGGGCCAACGTCCTGACTTTC | CASSLTGVGANVLTF
TRBJ1-2 | NA | NA | TRBV7-9 | TGTGCCAGCAGCTTAGAGCGGGGTTTCTATGGCTACACCTTC | CASSLERGFYGYTF
TRBJ1-5 | NA | NA | TRBV28 | TGTGCCAGCATTATTCAGGGTGCCCAGGGATTCCAGCATTTT | CASIIQGAQGFQHF
TRBJ1-3 | NA | TRBD1 | TRBV6-5 | TGTGCCAGCAGTTCGGGACAGCGAAACACCATATATTTT | CASSSGQRNTIYF
TRBJ1-3 | NA | NA | TRBV9 | TGTGCCAGCAGCGCGGACACCTCGGGAAACACCATATATTTT | CASSADTSGNTIYF
TRBJ1-2 | NA | NA | TRBV14 | TGTGCCAGCAGCCAAGATCTAGCCAGGGGCGGATATCGGGATGGCTACACCTTC | CASSQDLARGGYRDGYTF
TRBJ2-5 | NA | NA | TRBV11-2 | TGTGCCAGCAGCTTACTGGAGACCCAGTACTTC | CASSLLETQYF
TRBJ2-7 | NA | TRBD1 | TRBV7-6 | TGTGCCAGCACCTCAACAGGGGAAGAGCAGTACTTC | CASTSTGEEQYF
TRBJ1-3 | NA | NA | TRBV7-6 | TGTGCCAGCAGCTTAGTTGCCGGCTCTGGAAACACCATATATTTT | CASSLVAGSGNTIYF
TRBJ1-3 | NA | NA | TRBV9 | TGTGCCAGCAGCGTAGCTCCCGGACTCTTTGGGGGAAACACCATATATTTT | CASSVAPGLFGGNTIYF
TRBJ2-3 | NA | NA | TRBV5-1 | TGCGCCAGCAGCTTCGTGACAGATCGTCCCGATACGCAGTATTTT | CASSFVTDRPDTQYF
TRBJ1-2 | NA | NA | TRBV6-1 | TGTGCCAGCAGTGGACAAACAGATTACGCAGGCTACACCTTC | CASSGQTDYAGYTF
TRBJ2-2 | NA | NA | TRBV27 | TGTGCCAGCAGTACGCCCGCCAGGGCTAACACCGGGGAGCTGTTTTTT | CASSTPARANTGELFF
TRBJ2-3 | few | NA | TRBV19 | TGTGCCAGTAGACGAGAAACTACAGATACGCAGTATTTT | CASRRETTDTQYF
TRBJ1-2 | NA | NA | TRBV12-5 | TGTGCTAGTGGTTTAGGACCCGTGGAGGATGGCTACACCTTC | CASGLGPVEDGYTF
TRBJ1-5 | NA | NA | TRBV15 | TGTGCCACCAGCAGAGATTTTCCCCAGAGCGGCAATCAGCCCCAGCATTTT | CATSRDFPQSGNQPQHF
TRBJ2-7 | once | TRBD1 | TRBV5-1 | TGCGCCAGCAGCCCTGACAGGGTGGTACACGAGCAGTACTTC | CASSPDRVVHEQYF
TRBJ1-5 | NA | NA | TRBV10-1 | TGCGCCAACAGGACAGCGAACAATCAGCCCCAGCATTTT | CANRTANNQPQHF